Presented here are 15 T cell receptor beta chains from one specimen sequenced in a study of T cell repertoires in cytomegalovirus infection. In TCRdb, the reads were re-called with MiXCR into one record per CDR3 protein. This table holds 43,000 or so distinct CDR3 sequences, about 19% found once. No antigens are known for them. The sample consisted of CD8+ T cells from cultured PBMCs, taken from culture after CMV antigen stimulation. The receptors were gathered from a human donor in good health (CMV status not recorded). Some clones in this sample may be carry-over from other donors' samples.

This clonotype was detected only a few times. The chain is built from TRBV30 and TRBJ1-1; D is undetermined. There are 11 residues in the CDR3. Germline V CDR1 and CDR2: GTSNPN, SVGIG (reference sequence). Trimming removed 0 bases from V and 7 bases from J, with 6 bases in between. As DNA, the CDR3 is TGTGCCTGGAGTGTCAGTGTTGAAGCTTTCTTT. As protein: CAWSVSVEAFF.

This clonotype was counted only a few times. The V gene is TRBV28, the J gene TRBJ1-1; tentative D call: TRBD1 (5 bases). V gave up 5 bases and J gave up 3 bases, with 16 bases separating them. Germline V gene sequence: CDR1 MDHEN, CDR2 SYDVKM. The length of the CDR3 is 15 residues. This CDR3 is CASSEYGSGHTEAFF. The CDR3 bases are TGTGCCAGCAGTGAATACGGATCAGGGCACACTGAAGCTTTCTTT.

In this sample, this clonotype turned up many times. The chain is built from TRBV5-8 and TRBJ1-6; TRBD1 is a possible D gene (5 bases). This CDR3 region has 14 residues. Germline CDR1 is SGHTS and CDR2 is YDEGEE. Trimming shortened V by 3 bases and J by 6 bases, and 10 bases separated the two germline ends. The CDR3 reads CASSYWDPNSPLHF. CDR3 in DNA: TGTGCCAGCAGCTATTGGGACCCTAATTCACCCCTCCACTTT.

This clonotype came up many times. The genes are TRBV11-2 and TRBJ2-3; TRBD2 agrees at 12 bases. The CDR3 is 16 residues long. Trimming at V came to 4 bases and at J to 7 bases, leaving 9 bases not matched to a gene. Per germline, CDR1 SGHAT and CDR2 FQNNGV. This CDR3 reads CASSSYPSGGAHTQYF. In nucleotides, the CDR3 is TGTGCCAGCAGCTCGTACCCTAGCGGGGGGGCCCATACGCAGTATTTT.

This clonotype has more than one count but fewer than ten. The rearrangement uses TRBV6-4 and TRBJ1-2; TRBD1 agrees at 9 bases. The J segment lost 5 bases and the V segment lost 6 bases, leaving 13 bases of the junction unmatched. CDR1 and CDR2 from the germline V gene are MRHNA and SNTAGT. This CDR3 contains 16 residues. CDR3 sequence: CASRPRDRASWYGYTF. For the CDR3, the DNA is TGTGCCAGCAGACCCCGGGACAGGGCTTCATGGTATGGCTACACCTTC.

A note on this clonotype: The junction departs from the called germline gene at one end, perhaps through a read error. J is TRBJ2-7 and V is TRBV28, with 10 bases lining up with TRBD1. The CDR3 sequence is 13 residues long. CDR1 is MDHEN, CDR2 SYDVKM, per germline. The CDR3 here is CVSSGTGVIEQYF. CDR3 in DNA: TGTGTCAGCTCCGGGACAGGGGTTATCGAGCAGTACTTC. The full variable domain, completed using reference TRBV28 and TRBJ2-7, is DVKVTQSSRYLVKRTGEKVFLECVQDMDHENMFWYRQDPGLGLRLIYFSYDVKMKEKGDIPEGYSVSREKKERFSLILESASTNQTSMYLCVSSGTGVIEQYFGPGTRLTVT.

This clonotype was recorded many times. The chain combines TRBV20-1 with TRBJ2-1, with 10 nucleotides matching TRBD2. The CDR3 has 16 amino acids. J gave up 2 bases and V 5 bases, and 9 bases lay outside the gene matches. CDR1 is DFQATT, CDR2 SNEGSKA, per germline (reference sequence). The CDR3 sequence: CSARAGGPETYNEQFF. As DNA, the CDR3 is TGCAGTGCTCGAGCGGGAGGGCCCGAAACCTACAATGAGCAGTTCTTC.

In its sample, this clonotype was seen many times. The chain joins TRBV7-3 to TRBJ2-3; 7 nucleotides line up with TRBD1. Germline V gene data show CDR1 as SGHTA and CDR2 as FQGTGA. The CDR3 spans 14 residues. The V segment lost 5 bases and the J segment 2 bases; nucleotides outside the gene matches: 4. The CDR3 region has the DNA TGTGCCAGCAGCGCCGGGACAGCCACAGATACGCAGTATTTT. It is translated as CASSAGTATDTQYF.

V is TRBV12-3 or TRBV12-4 and J is TRBJ1-3; weak D call: TRBD1 (5 bases). The CDR3 covers 14 residues. V was shortened by 8 bases and J by 0 bases, with 11 bases between the two germline ends. The CDR3 coding sequence is TGTGCCAGCTTGCGGGACTACTCTGGAAACACCATATATTTT. As protein: CASLRDYSGNTIYF.

There are a few counts of this clonotype. The V gene is TRBV15, the J gene TRBJ1-3; D ambiguous. Germline values: CDR1 LNHNV, CDR2 YYDKDF (reference sequence). There are 13 residues in the CDR3. Trimming took 6 bases from V and 2 from J, leaving 8 bases between them. In nucleotides, the CDR3 is TGTGCCACCAGTATCTGGACTGGAAACACCATATATTTT. Translated: CATSIWTGNTIYF.

This chain joins TRBV9 and TRBJ1-5; a possible D gene is TRBD1 (5 bases). The CDR3 length is 15 residues. Germline V CDR1 and CDR2: SGDLS, YYNGEE. Trimming took 4 bases from V and 1 from J, leaving 12 bases between them. CDR3 protein: CASSPGPRSNQPQHF. The CDR3 DNA sequence: TGTGCCAGCAGCCCGGGACCGAGAAGCAATCAGCCCCAGCATTTT.

This chain uses TRBV6-2 or TRBV6-3 with TRBJ2-2; 15 bases are shared with TRBD2. J was trimmed by 5 bases and V by 4 bases; bases with no gene match: 2. This CDR3 is 16 amino acids long. Germline V CDR1 and CDR2: MNHEY, SVGEGT. This CDR3 is CASSSGTSGRTGELFF. The CDR3 DNA reads as TGTGCCAGCAGTTCGGGGACTAGCGGGAGGACCGGGGAGCTGTTTTTT.

J is TRBJ2-7 and V is TRBV29-1; D is undetermined. This CDR3 contains 15 residues. CDR1 is SQVTM, CDR2 ANQGSEA, per germline. Trimming removed 5 bases from V and 0 bases from J, with 17 bases in between. The CDR3 loop reads CSVCKSPLDSYEQYF. DNA of the CDR3: TGCAGCGTTTGTAAAAGTCCCCTAGACTCCTACGAGCAGTACTTC.

This clonotype was counted many times. Here the CDR3 reads CASSDRTEKLFF. For the CDR3, the DNA is TGTGCCAGCTCCGACAGGACCGAAAAACTGTTTTTT. This rearrangement joins TRBV12-3 or TRBV12-4 to TRBJ1-4; the D gene is possibly TRBD1 (6 bases). Trimming pared 8 bases from V and 8 bases from J, leaving 12 bases between. The CDR3 is made up of 12 amino acids.

Turning to this clonotype: This may come from a read error, since a much larger clone is one base off. The rearrangement joins TRBV6-2 or TRBV6-3 to TRBJ2-4; D is possibly TRBD1 (6 bases). The CDR3 loop spans 14 amino acids. CDR1 and CDR2 (germline): MNHEY, SVGEGT. In nucleotides, the CDR3 is TGTACCAGCAGTTACGAAATGACAGGAACGAAGCAGTACTTC. Translated: CTSSYEMTGTKQYF.